This TCR beta chain was profiled in a study of blood T cell repertoires in COVID-19. Sequencing was performed with immunoSEQ multiplex PCR; in TCRdb, only in-frame clones are kept and a portion is missing. The table has approximately 110,000 clones, 86% seen once. V lost 5 bases to trimming and J lost 2 bases, with 13 bases between them. Looked up from germline, CDR1 is MNHEY and CDR2 is SVGAGI. The CDR3 covers 14 residues. The sequence derives from a human donor in a cohort sampled during active COVID-19. The chain couples TRBV6-5 to TRBJ2-7; D is perhaps TRBD1 (6 bases). The sequencing input was peripheral blood. The CDR3 DNA follows: TGTGCCAGCAGTCTAGACAGGCGAACCTACGAGCAGTACTTC. As protein: CASSLDRRTYEQYF.